The T cell receptor (beta chain) described here comes from a study of blood T cell repertoires in COVID-19. Study summary: Donors in the United States, Italy and Spain gave samples during acute or convalescent COVID-19. PBMCs, B-cell-depleted T cells, or T cells provided the cDNA or gDNA that made up the material.

This clone was counted a few times. Per the authors' pipeline: Amplification of reference gene primers provided the estimated nucleated cell counts. The protocol was immunoSEQ multiplex PCR, while the TCRdb copy is restricted to in-frame clones and leaves out a portion. The D gene and trimming were derived from the DNA, and the V and J assignments and clone size from that table. The sample lists 180,000 or so clones; around nine tenths were seen once. Sample: peripheral blood. This clonotype was obtained from a man between 65 and 85 years old with acute or convalescent COVID-19.

In nucleotides, the CDR3 is TGCGCCAGCAGCTTATTCCCCCAGACAGGGGGCGCGGACCAGCCCCAGCATTTT. This encodes CASSLFPQTGGADQPQHF. The chain links TRBV5-1 to TRBJ1-5; 10 nucleotides line up with TRBD1. This CDR3 is 18 amino acids long. Germline CDR1 is SGHRS and CDR2 is YFSETQ. V lost 2 bases, J lost 7 bases, and 15 bases stayed unmatched.